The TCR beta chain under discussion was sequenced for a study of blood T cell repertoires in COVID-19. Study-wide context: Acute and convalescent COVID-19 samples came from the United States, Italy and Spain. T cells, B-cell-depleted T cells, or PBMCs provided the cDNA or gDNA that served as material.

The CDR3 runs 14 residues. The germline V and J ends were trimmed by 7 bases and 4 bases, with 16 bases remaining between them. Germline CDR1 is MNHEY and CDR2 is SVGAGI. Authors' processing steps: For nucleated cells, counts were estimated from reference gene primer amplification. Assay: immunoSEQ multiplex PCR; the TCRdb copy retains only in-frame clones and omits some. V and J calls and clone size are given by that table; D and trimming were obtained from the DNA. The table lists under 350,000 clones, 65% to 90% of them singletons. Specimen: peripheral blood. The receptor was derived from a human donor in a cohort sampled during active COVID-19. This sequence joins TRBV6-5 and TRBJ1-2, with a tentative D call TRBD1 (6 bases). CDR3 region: CASTSGGLGYGYTF. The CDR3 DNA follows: TGTGCCAGCACCTCGGGGGGGCTCGGCTATGGCTACACCTTC.